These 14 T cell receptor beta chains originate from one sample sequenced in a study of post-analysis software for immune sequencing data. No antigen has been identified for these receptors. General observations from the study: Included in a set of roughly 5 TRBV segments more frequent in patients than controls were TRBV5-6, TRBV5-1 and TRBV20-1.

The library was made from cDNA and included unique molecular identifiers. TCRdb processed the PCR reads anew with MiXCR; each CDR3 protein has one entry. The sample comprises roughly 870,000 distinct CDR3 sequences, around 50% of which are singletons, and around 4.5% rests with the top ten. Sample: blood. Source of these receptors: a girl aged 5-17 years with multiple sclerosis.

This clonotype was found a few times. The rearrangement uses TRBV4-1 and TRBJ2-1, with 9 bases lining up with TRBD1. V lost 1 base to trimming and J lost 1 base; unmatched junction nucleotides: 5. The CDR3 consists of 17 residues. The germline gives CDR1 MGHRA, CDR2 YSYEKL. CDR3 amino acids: CASSQAGTGSSYNEQFF. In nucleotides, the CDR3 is TGCGCCAGCAGCCAAGCTGGGACAGGGTCTTCCTACAATGAGCAGTTCTTC.

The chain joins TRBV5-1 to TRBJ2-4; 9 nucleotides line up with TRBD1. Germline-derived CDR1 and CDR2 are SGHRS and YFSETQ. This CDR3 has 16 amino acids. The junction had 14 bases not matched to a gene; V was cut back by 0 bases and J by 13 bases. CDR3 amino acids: CASSLGDTGGAVEQYF. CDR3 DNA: TGCGCCAGCAGCTTGGGCGACACAGGGGGCGCAGTAGAGCAGTACTTC.

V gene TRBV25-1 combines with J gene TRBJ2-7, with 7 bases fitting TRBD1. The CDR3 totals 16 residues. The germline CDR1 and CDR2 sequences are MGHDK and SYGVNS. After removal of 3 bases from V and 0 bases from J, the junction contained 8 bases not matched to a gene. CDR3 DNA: TGTGCCAGCAGTGAGGCCGGGACAGAATCCTCCTACGAGCAGTACTTC. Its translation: CASSEAGTESSYEQYF.

CDR3 sequence: CAWSVPYTGQGNQPQHF. DNA of the CDR3: TGTGCCTGGAGTGTCCCTTATACCGGACAGGGGAATCAGCCCCAGCATTTT. The chain has TRBV30 and TRBJ1-5; 9 bases align to TRBD1. CDR3 size: 17 residues. Germline V gene lookup returns CDR1 GTSNPN and CDR2 SVGIG (reference sequence). The V gene end was trimmed by 0 bases and the J gene end by 4 bases; junction bases not matched to a gene: 10.

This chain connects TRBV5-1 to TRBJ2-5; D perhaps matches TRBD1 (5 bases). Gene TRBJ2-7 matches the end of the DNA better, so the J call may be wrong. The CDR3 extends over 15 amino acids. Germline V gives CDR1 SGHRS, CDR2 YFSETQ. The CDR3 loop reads CASSLGVLKSDEQYF. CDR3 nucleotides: TGCGCCAGCAGCCTAGGGGTCCTGAAAAGTGACGAGCAGTACTTC.

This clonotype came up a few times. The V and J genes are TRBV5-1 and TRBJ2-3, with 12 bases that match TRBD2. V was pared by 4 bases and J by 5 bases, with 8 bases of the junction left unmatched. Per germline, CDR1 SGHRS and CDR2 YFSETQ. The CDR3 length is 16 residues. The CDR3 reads CASSTGLAGIVDTQYF. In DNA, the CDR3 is TGCGCCAGCAGCACCGGACTAGCGGGAATTGTAGATACGCAGTATTTT.

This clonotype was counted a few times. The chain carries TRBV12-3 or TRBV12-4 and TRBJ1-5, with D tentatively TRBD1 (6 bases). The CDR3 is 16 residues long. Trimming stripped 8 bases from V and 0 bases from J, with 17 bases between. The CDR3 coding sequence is TGTGCCAGCCAAATGGCGGGGACATATAGCAATCAGCCCCAGCATTTT. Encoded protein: CASQMAGTYSNQPQHF.

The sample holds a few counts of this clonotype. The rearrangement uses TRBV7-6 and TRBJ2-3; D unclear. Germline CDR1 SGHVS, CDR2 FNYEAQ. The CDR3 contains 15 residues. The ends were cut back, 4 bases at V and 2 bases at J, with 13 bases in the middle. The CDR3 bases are TGTGCCAGCAGCTACTCCCAGGAGTTCACAGATACGCAGTATTTT. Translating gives CASSYSQEFTDTQYF.

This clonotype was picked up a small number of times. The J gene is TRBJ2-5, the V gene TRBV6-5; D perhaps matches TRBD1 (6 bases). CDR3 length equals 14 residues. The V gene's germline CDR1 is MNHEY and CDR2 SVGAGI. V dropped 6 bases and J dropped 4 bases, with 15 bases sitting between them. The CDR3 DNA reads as TGTGCCAGCAGACAGGGATGGGGAGTAGAGACCCAGTACTTC. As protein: CASRQGWGVETQYF.

DNA of the CDR3: TGTGCCAGCAGTGTCGCAGCCAGCACAGATACGCAGTATTTT. It codes for CASSVAASTDTQYF. V gene TRBV6-4 combines with J gene TRBJ2-3; D is ambiguous. CDR1 and CDR2 (germline): MRHNA, SNTAGT. This CDR3 comprises 14 residues. The germline V and J ends were trimmed by 4 bases and 0 bases, with 8 bases remaining between them.

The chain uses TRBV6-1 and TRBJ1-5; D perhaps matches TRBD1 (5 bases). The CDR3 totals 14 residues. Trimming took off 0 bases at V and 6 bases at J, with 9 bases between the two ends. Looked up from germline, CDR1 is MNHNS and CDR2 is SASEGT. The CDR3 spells CASSEAGGAQPQHF. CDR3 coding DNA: TGTGCCAGCAGTGAAGCGGGGGGAGCTCAGCCCCAGCATTTT.

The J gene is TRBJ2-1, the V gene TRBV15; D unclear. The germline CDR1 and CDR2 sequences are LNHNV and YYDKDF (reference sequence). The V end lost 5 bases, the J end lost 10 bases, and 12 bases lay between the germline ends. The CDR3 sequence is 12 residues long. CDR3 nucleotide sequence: TGTGCCACCAGCCGCCTAGGTGGGGAGCAGTTCTTC. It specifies CATSRLGGEQFF.

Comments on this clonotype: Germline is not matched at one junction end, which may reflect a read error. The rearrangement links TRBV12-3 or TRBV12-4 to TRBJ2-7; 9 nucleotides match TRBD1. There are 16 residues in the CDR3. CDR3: CAGSPKGGQGPYEQYF. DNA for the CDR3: TGTGCCGGCAGTCCCAAGGGGGGACAGGGTCCCTACGAGCAGTACTTC.

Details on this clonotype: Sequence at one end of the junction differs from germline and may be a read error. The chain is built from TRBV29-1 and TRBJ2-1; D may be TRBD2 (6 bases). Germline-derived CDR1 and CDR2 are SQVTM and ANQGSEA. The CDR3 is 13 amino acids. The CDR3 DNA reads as TGCAGCGGAGCCCCGCGGGATTTGTGGGAGCAGTTCTTT. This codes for CSGAPRDLWEQFF.